Each of the 27 T cell receptor beta chains below was sequenced from the same sample in a study of T cells expressing NK-cell markers (dated by TCRdb to the early 2020s). The protocol used for the library was 5' RACE. Sequencing was carried out with an Illumina HiSeq 2000. TCRdb reprocessed the reads into one record per CDR3 protein sequence, lacking DNA. This sample's table carries about 400,000 distinct CDR3 sequences. Clones ranked in the top ten supply about 11% of the sample. Sequenced: blood T cells: a sorted CD56 or NKG2C T cell subset, CD4+ or CD8+ T cells, or bulk PBMC T cells (not recorded which). These receptors were collected from a woman in her 50s in good health. Donor details come from another sample of the same person, matched by shared clones.

V is TRBV7-9 and J is TRBJ1-5; TCRdb reports TRBD1, a call that lacks DNA to check it against. Germline CDR1 SEHNR, CDR2 FQNEAQ (reference sequence). The CDR3 runs to 16 residues. The CDR3 spells CASSLSSLTGLGTQHF.

The chain employs TRBV11-2 and TRBJ2-1; without DNA, the TCRdb call of TRBD2 cannot be checked. Looked up from germline, CDR1 is SGHAT and CDR2 is FQNNGV. The CDR3 loop spans 17 amino acids. The CDR3 sequence is CASSWEVAGGPLDEQFF.

The chain has TRBV29-1 and TRBJ2-5; no DNA is available, so the TRBD2 call from TCRdb remains unchecked. The CDR3 has 13 amino acids. Germline V CDR1 and CDR2: SQVTM, ANQGSEA. This CDR3 reads CSVESEGKMTQYF.

This sequence joins TRBV5-1 and TRBJ2-1; TCRdb proposes TRBD2, but this gene call is untestable without DNA. This CDR3 spans 16 amino acids. Germline CDR1 reads SGHRS; CDR2 reads YFSETQ. This CDR3 is CASSFLSSGSSLEQFF.

The chain employs TRBV20-1 and TRBJ2-5; TCRdb outputs TRBD2, but without DNA this stays unchecked. This CDR3 comprises 14 residues. Germline loops: CDR1 DFQATT, CDR2 SNEGSKA (reference sequence). The CDR3 sequence is CSGGLAGGRETQYF.

The V call is TRBV20-1, the J call TRBJ2-3; checking the TCRdb D call of TRBD1 is not possible without DNA. Germline lookup yields CDR1 DFQATT and CDR2 SNEGSKA (reference sequence). CDR3 length equals 15 residues. CDR3: CSASPGTGYGDTQYF.

The rearrangement joins TRBV7-2 to TRBJ2-4; checking the TCRdb D call of TRBD1 is not possible without DNA. CDR1 SGHTA and CDR2 FQGNSA come from the germline V gene. CDR3 length equals 15 residues. The CDR3 sequence: CASSSKQGAKNIQYF.

The chain links TRBV11-2 to TRBJ2-1. Germline CDR1 reads SGHAT; CDR2 reads FQNNGV. This CDR3 region has 15 residues. CDR3 in amino acids: CASTEDLSSYNEQFF.

J is TRBJ1-1 and V is TRBV5-6; no DNA is available, so the TRBD1 call from TCRdb remains unchecked. Germline CDR1 reads SGHDT; CDR2 reads YYEEEE. There are 13 residues in the CDR3. CDR3 region: CASSKDRGGEAFF.

The chain uses TRBV24-1 and TRBJ2-3; TCRdb's D call, TRBD1, is unchecked because there is no DNA. The length of the CDR3 is 13 residues. Germline-derived CDR1 and CDR2 are KGHDR and SFDVKD. The CDR3 loop reads CATERGFTDTQYF.

The V gene is TRBV29-1, the J gene TRBJ2-1; TCRdb's D call, TRBD2, is unchecked because there is no DNA. The CDR3 covers 15 residues. CDR1 SQVTM and CDR2 ANQGSEA come from the germline V gene. The CDR3 loop is CSVPASGSIGDEQFF.

The chain is built from TRBV21-1 and TRBJ2-2; TCRdb's D call, TRBD1, is unchecked because there is no DNA. TRBV21-1 is flagged as a pseudogene. There are 16 residues in the CDR3. The CDR3 spells CASTGRGQDYTGELFF.

The J gene is TRBJ2-1, the V gene TRBV13; TCRdb's D call, TRBD2, is unchecked because there is no DNA. The CDR3 totals 15 residues. Per germline, CDR1 PRHDT and CDR2 FYEKMQ (reference sequence). The CDR3 here is CASSARTSGDNEQFF.

The rearrangement uses TRBV27 and TRBJ1-5; TCRdb's D gene call, TRBD1, goes unchecked for lack of DNA. From germline, CDR1 is MNHEY and CDR2 SMNVEV (reference sequence). This CDR3 contains 13 residues. CDR3 in amino acids: CASSFGTGVPQHF.

The rearrangement joins TRBV9 to TRBJ2-1; TCRdb's assignment of TRBD2 cannot be checked, as there is no DNA. CDR1 and CDR2 (germline): SGDLS, YYNGEE. The CDR3 has 15 residues. The CDR3 is CASSVGRAQYNEQFF. The full variable domain, in which reference TRBV9 and TRBJ2-1 provide the parts outside the CDR3, is DSGVTQTPKHLITATGQRVTLRCSPRSGDLSVYWYQQSLDQGLQFLIQYYNGEERAKGNILERFSAQQFPDLHSELNLSSLELGDSALYFCASSVGRAQYNEQFFGPGTRLTVL.

J is TRBJ1-1 and V is TRBV20-1. The CDR3 length is 11 residues. Germline V lookup: CDR1 DFQATT, CDR2 SNEGSKA (reference sequence). The CDR3 loop is CSARPETEAFF.

V is TRBV12-3 or TRBV12-4 and J is TRBJ2-7; TCRdb designates TRBD1, a call that cannot be tested without DNA. CDR3 length equals 16 residues. CDR3 residues: CASSLAAGTGDYEQYF.

This chain links TRBV24-1 with TRBJ2-3; TCRdb reports TRBD2, a call that lacks DNA to check it against. Looked up from germline, CDR1 is KGHDR and CDR2 is SFDVKD. There are 13 residues in the CDR3. This chain's CDR3 is CATSDATGDTQYF.

This chain links TRBV12-3 or TRBV12-4 with TRBJ1-4; as DNA is missing, the TRBD1 call by TCRdb cannot be tested. The CDR3 is made up of 12 amino acids. The CDR3 spells CASSLTAQKLFF.

V and J are TRBV7-8 and TRBJ2-3; there is no DNA to check the TCRdb D call of TRBD2. Germline CDR1 and CDR2: SGHVS and FQNEAQ. The CDR3 runs to 14 residues. The CDR3 region is CASSYHRAPDTQYF. Supplemented by reference TRBV7-8 and TRBJ2-3, the full variable domain reads GAGVSQSPRYKVAKRGQDVALRCDPISGHVSLFWYQQALGQGPEFLTYFQNEAQLDKSGLPSDRFFAERPEGSVSTLKIQRTQQEDSAVYLCASSYHRAPDTQYFGPGTRLTVL.

The V and J genes are TRBV15 and TRBJ1-4; no DNA is available, so the TRBD1 call from TCRdb remains unchecked. The CDR3 extends over 15 amino acids. Germline CDR1 LNHNV, CDR2 YYDKDF (reference sequence). CDR3 amino acids: CATSRPWTTNEKLFF.

This chain connects TRBV27 to TRBJ2-3; TCRdb lists TRBD1, though no DNA is available to test this call. The germline V gene encodes CDR1 MNHEY and CDR2 SMNVEV (reference sequence). The CDR3 consists of 15 residues. CDR3 region: CASASTGGILDTQYF.

The chain carries TRBV24-1 and TRBJ2-5; the TCRdb call, TRBD1, lacks DNA for checking. This CDR3 region has 15 residues. Germline V gene data show CDR1 as KGHDR and CDR2 as SFDVKD. The CDR3 sequence: CATSDPDRHAETQYF.

J is TRBJ2-3 and V is TRBV11-2; TCRdb gives TRBD2 as the D gene, but with no DNA this cannot be confirmed. The length of the CDR3 is 16 residues. Germline V gene sequence: CDR1 SGHAT, CDR2 FQNNGV. The CDR3 reads CASSLWLAGENATQYF.

This sequence joins TRBV6-5 and TRBJ2-7. Germline V gene data show CDR1 as MNHEY and CDR2 as SVGAGI. The CDR3 is 15 residues long. This CDR3 reads CASSYSSGRASGQYF.

The chain combines TRBV7-2 with TRBJ2-1; TCRdb's D call of TRBD2 is untestable without DNA. The length of the CDR3 is 13 residues. Germline V gene sequence: CDR1 SGHTA, CDR2 FQGNSA. The CDR3 sequence: CASSFRRAFEQFF.

The chain links TRBV12-3 or TRBV12-4 to TRBJ2-2; the D call of TRBD2 rests on TCRdb alone, since no DNA is present to check it. The CDR3 runs to 17 residues. CDR3: CASSPRTSGYGTGELFF.